This TCR beta chain was retrieved from a study of OX40 agonist ivuxolimab in advanced cancers. Study-wide context: The group had a mean age of roughly 65 years, ranged from about 20 to 90, and was 80% to 90% male.

The germline V gene encodes CDR1 SGDLS and CDR2 YYNGEE. The CDR3 spans 16 residues. V lost 4 bases to trimming and J lost 7 bases, with 21 bases between them. A note on this clone: Its antigen is not identified.

Study results and caveats: The antigen specificity of the peripheral T cells (those that were expanded) was not determined. CD8+ T cells showed, on average, more clonal expansion than CD4+ cells.

Repertoires were generated with immunoSEQ multiplex PCR, while TCRdb's copy carries only in-frame clones and drops some. Of 55,000 to 90,000 clones listed, about nine tenths were seen once; the top ten hold under 3.5%. Sample: CD4+ or CD8+ T cells sorted from blood, taken in a trial of the OX40 agonist ivuxolimab. The chain is built from TRBV9 and TRBJ2-1; a weak D match, TRBD2 (5 bases). The sequence was obtained from an adult with an advanced solid tumor such as melanoma, head and neck, liver or kidney cancer. The CDR3 DNA is TGTGCCAGCAGCCAACCGGACGGACTCCCGATAAATGAGCAGTTCTTC. Translating it yields CASSQPDGLPINEQFF.